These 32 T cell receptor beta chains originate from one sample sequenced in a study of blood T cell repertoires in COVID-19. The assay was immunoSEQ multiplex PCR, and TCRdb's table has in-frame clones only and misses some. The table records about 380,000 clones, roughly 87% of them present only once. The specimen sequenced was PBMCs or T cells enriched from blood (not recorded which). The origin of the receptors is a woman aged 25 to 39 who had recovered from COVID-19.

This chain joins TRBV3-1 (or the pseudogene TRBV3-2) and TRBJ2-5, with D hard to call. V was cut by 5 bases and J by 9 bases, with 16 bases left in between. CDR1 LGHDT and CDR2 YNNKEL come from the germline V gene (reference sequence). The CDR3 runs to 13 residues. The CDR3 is CASSADSWMPQYF. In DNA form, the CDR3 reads TGTGCCAGCAGCGCTGACTCGTGGATGCCCCAGTACTTC.

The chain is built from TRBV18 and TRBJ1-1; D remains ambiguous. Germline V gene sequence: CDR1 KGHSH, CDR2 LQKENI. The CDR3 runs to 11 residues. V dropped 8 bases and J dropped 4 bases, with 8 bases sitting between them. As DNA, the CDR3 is TGTGCCAGCGAGGAGGGCACTGAAGCTTTCTTT. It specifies CASEEGTEAFF.

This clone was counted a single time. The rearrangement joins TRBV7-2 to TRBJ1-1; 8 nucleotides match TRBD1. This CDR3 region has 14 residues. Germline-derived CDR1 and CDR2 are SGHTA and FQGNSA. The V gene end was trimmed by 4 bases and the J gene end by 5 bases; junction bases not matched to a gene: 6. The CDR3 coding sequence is TGTGCCAGCAGCTCCGACAGGGGTAGAACTGAAGCTTTCTTT. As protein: CASSSDRGRTEAFF.

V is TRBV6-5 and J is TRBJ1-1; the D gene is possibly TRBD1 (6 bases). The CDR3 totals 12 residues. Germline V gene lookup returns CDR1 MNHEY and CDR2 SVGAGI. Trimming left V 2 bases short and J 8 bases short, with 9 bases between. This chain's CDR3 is CASSYTGREAFF. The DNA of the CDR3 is TGTGCCAGCAGTTACACAGGGCGGGAAGCTTTCTTT.

The CDR3 loop is CASSLGLAGKTYEQYF. DNA of the CDR3: TGTGCCAGCAGCCTCGGACTAGCGGGAAAAACCTACGAGCAGTACTTC. This chain joins TRBV9 and TRBJ2-7, with 12 nucleotides matching TRBD2. Germline CDR1 is SGDLS and CDR2 is YYNGEE. V was clipped by 4 bases and J by 2 bases; unmatched bases: 7. The CDR3 has 16 amino acids. The full variable domain, with the rest looked up from reference TRBV9 and TRBJ2-7, is DSGVTQTPKHLITATGQRVTLRCSPRSGDLSVYWYQQSLDQGLQFLIQYYNGEERAKGNILERFSAQQFPDLHSELNLSSLELGDSALYFCASSLGLAGKTYEQYFGPGTRLTVT.

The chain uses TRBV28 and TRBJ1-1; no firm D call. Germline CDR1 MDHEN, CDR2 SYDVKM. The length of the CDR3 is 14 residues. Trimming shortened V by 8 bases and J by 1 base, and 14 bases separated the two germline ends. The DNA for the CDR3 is TGTGCCAGCCACCCCCTTCACTGGAACACTGAAGCTTTCTTT. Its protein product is CASHPLHWNTEAFF.

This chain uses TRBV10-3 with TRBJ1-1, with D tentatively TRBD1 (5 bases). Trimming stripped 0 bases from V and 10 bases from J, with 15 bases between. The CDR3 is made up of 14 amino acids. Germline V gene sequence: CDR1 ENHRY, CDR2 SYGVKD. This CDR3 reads CAISESNGGIAAFF. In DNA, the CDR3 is TGTGCCATCAGTGAGTCTAACGGGGGTATCGCAGCTTTCTTT.

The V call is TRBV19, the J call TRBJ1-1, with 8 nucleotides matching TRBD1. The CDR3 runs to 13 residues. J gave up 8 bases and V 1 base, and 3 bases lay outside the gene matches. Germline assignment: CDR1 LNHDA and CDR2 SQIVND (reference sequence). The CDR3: CASSIGRQGEAFF. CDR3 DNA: TGTGCCAGTAGTATAGGAAGACAGGGGGAAGCTTTCTTT. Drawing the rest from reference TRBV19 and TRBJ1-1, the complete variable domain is DGGITQSPKYLFRKEGQNVTLSCEQNLNHDAMYWYRQDPGQGLRLIYYSQIVNDFQKGDIAEGYSVSREKKESFPLTVTSAQKNPTAFYLCASSIGRQGEAFFGQGTRLTVV.

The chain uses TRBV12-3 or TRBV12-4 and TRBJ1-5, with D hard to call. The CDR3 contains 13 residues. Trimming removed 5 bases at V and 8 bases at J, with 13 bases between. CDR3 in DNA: TGTGCCAGCAGTCCGTTCAGGTTTAAGCCCCAGCATTTT. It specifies CASSPFRFKPQHF.

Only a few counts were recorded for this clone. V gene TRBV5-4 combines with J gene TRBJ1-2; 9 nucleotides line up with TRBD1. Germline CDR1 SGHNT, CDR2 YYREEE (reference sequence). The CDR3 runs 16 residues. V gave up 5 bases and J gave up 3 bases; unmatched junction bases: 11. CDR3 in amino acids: CASRSVPGQGHYGYTF. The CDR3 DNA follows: TGTGCCAGCAGGTCTGTCCCGGGACAGGGCCACTATGGCTACACCTTC.

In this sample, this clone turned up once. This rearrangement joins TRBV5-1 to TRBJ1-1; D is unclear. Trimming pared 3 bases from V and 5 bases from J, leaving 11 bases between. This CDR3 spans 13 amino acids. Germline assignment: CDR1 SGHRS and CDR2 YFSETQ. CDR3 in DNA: TGCGCCAGCAGCTCAAGATACGAGACTGAAGCTTTCTTT. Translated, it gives CASSSRYETEAFF.

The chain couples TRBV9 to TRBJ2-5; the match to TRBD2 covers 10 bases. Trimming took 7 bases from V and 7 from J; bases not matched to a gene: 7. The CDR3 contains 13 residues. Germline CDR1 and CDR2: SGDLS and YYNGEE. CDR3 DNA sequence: TGTGCCAGCCTAGCGGGAGAGTCGGGGACCCAGTACTTC. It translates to CASLAGESGTQYF. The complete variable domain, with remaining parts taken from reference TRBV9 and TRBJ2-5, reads DSGVTQTPKHLITATGQRVTLRCSPRSGDLSVYWYQQSLDQGLQFLIQYYNGEERAKGNILERFSAQQFPDLHSELNLSSLELGDSALYFCASLAGESGTQYFGPGTRLLVL.

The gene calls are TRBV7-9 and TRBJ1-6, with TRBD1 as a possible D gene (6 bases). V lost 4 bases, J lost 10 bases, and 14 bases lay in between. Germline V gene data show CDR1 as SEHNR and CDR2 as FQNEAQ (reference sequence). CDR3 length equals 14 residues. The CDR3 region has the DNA TGTGCCAGCAGCTCGGACAGTACCCTATCACCCCTCCACTTT. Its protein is CASSSDSTLSPLHF.

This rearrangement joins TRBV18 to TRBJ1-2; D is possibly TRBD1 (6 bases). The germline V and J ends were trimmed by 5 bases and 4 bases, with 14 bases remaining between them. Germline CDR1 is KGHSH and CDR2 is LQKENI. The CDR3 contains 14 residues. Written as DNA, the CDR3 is TGTGCCAGCTCAGCCTCGGACAGCTTCTATGGCTACACCTTC. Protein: CASSASDSFYGYTF.

CDR3 residues: CASSFGVDEQYF. As DNA, the CDR3 is TGTGCCAGCAGCTTCGGAGTCGACGAGCAGTACTTC. The chain carries TRBV5-4 and TRBJ2-7; D call uncertain. The V gene lost 2 bases and the J gene lost 5 bases, with 8 bases spanning the gap. The CDR3 has 12 amino acids. CDR1 is SGHNT and CDR2 is YYREEE in the germline V gene (reference sequence).

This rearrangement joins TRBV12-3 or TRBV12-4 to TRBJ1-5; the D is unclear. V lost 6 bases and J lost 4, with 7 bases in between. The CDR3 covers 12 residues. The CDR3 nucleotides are TGTGCCAGCAGCCCGGTTAATCAGCCCCAGCATTTT. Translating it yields CASSPVNQPQHF.

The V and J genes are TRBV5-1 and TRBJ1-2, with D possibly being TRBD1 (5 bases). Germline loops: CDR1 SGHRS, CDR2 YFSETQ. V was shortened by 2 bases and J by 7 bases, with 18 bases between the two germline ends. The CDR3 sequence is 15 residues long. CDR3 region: CASSLTGQGNSGYTF. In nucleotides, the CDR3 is TGCGCCAGCAGCTTAACGGGCCAGGGTAATTCTGGCTACACCTTC. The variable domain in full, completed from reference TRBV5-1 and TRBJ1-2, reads KAGVTQTPRYLIKTRGQQVTLSCSPISGHRSVSWYQQTPGQGLQFLFEYFSETQRNKGNFPGRFSGRQFSNSRSEMNVSTLELGDSALYLCASSLTGQGNSGYTFGSGTRLTVV.

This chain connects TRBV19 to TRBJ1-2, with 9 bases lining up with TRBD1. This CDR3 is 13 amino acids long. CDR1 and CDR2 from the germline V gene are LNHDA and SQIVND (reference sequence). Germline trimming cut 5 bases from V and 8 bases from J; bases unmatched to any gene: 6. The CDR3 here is CASSVQGAHGYTF. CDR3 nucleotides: TGTGCCAGTAGTGTACAGGGGGCGCACGGCTACACCTTC. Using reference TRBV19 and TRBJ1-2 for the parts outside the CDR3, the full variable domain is DGGITQSPKYLFRKEGQNVTLSCEQNLNHDAMYWYRQDPGQGLRLIYYSQIVNDFQKGDIAEGYSVSREKKESFPLTVTSAQKNPTAFYLCASSVQGAHGYTFGSGTRLTVV.

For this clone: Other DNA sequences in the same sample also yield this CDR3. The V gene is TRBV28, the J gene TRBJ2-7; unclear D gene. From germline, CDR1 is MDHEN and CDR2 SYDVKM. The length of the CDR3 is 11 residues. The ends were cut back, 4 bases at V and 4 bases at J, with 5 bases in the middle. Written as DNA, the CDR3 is TGTGCCAGCAGTTCCCCGTACGAGCAGTACTTC. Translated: CASSSPYEQYF.

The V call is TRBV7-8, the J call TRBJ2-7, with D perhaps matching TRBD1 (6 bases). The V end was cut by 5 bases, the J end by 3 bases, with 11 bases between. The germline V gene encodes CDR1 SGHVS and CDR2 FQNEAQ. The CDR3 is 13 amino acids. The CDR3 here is CASSPPDSYEQYF. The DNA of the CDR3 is TGTGCCAGCAGCCCCCCGGACAGCTACGAGCAGTACTTC.

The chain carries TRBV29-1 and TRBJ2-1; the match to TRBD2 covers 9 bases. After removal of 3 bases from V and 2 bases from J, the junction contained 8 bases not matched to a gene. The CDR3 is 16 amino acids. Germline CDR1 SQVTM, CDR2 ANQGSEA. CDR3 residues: CSVEAGGPGAYNEQFF. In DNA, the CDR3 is TGCAGCGTTGAGGCGGGGGGGCCTGGGGCCTACAATGAGCAGTTCTTC.

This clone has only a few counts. The CDR3 loop is CASSNREGTEAFF. The CDR3 bases are TGTGCCAGCAGTAACAGGGAAGGAACTGAAGCTTTCTTT. The rearrangement links TRBV28 to TRBJ1-1, with a possible D match to TRBD1 (6 bases). This CDR3 is built from 13 residues. Trimming cost V 5 bases and J 5 bases, with 12 bases left between them. CDR1 is MDHEN, CDR2 SYDVKM, per germline.

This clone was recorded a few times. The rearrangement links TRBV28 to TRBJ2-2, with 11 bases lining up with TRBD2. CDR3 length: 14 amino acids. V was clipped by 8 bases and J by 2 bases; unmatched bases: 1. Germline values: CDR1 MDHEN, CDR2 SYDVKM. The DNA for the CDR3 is TGTGCCAGCGGGACTAGCGGTAACACCGGGGAGCTGTTTTTT. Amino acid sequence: CASGTSGNTGELFF.

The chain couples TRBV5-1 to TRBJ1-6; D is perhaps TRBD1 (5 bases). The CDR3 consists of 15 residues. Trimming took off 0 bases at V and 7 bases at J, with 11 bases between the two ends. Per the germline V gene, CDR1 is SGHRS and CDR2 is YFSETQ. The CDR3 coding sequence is TGCGCCAGCAGCTTGGTCCTGGCAGGGAATTCACCCCTCCACTTT. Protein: CASSLVLAGNSPLHF.

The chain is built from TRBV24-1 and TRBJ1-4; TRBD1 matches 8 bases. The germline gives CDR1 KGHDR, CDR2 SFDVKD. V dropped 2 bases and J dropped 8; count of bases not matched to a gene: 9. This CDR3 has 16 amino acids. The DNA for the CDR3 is TGTGCCACCAGTGATTCAGGGGGCGCGGCGCCCGAAAAACTGTTTTTT. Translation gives CATSDSGGAAPEKLFF.

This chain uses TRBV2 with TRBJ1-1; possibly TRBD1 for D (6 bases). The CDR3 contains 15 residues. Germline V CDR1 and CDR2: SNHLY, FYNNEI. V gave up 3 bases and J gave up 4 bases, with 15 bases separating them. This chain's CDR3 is CASSDYGGRGTEAFF. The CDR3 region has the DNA TGTGCCAGCAGTGACTATGGGGGCAGGGGCACTGAAGCTTTCTTT.

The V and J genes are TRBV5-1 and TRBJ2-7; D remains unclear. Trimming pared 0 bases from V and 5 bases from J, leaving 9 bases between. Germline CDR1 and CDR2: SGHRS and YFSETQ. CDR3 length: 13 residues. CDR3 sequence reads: CASSLAEVHEQYF. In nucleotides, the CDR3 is TGCGCCAGCAGCTTGGCCGAGGTCCACGAGCAGTACTTC.

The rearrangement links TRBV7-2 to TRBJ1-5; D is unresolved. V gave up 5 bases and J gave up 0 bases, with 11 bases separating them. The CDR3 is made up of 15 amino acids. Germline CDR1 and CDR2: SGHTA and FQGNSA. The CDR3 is CASSTRVYSNQPQHF. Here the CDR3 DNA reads TGTGCCAGCAGCACGAGGGTGTATAGCAATCAGCCCCAGCATTTT. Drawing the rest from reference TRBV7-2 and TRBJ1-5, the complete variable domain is GAGVSQSPSNKVTEKGKDVELRCDPISGHTALYWYRQSLGQGLEFLIYFQGNSAPDKSGLPSDRFSAERTGGSVSTLTIQRTQQEDSAVYLCASSTRVYSNQPQHFGDGTRLSIL.

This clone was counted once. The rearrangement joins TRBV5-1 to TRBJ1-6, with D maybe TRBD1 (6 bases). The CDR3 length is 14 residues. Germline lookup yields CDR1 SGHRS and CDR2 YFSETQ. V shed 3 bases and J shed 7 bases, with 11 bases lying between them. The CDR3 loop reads CASSSRTGNSPLHF. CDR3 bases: TGCGCCAGCAGCTCTCGCACAGGGAATTCACCCCTCCACTTT. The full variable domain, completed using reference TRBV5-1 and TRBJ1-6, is KAGVTQTPRYLIKTRGQQVTLSCSPISGHRSVSWYQQTPGQGLQFLFEYFSETQRNKGNFPGRFSGRQFSNSRSEMNVSTLELGDSALYLCASSSRTGNSPLHFGNGTRLTVT.

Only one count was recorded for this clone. The CDR3 DNA reads TGTGCCAGCCAGGGGGCGCTTAACTACACCTTC. Its protein is CASQGALNYTF. The chain has TRBV28 and TRBJ1-2, with 8 positions matching TRBD1. Unmatched junction bases numbered 6, after V lost 8 bases and J lost 10 bases. This CDR3 has 11 amino acids. The germline CDR1 and CDR2 sequences are MDHEN and SYDVKM.

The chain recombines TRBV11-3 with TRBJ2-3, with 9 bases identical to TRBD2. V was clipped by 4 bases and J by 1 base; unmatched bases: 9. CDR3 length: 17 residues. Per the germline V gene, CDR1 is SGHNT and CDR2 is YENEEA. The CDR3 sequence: CASSSGGASGGTDTQYF. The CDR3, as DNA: TGTGCCAGCAGCTCTGGTGGGGCTAGCGGGGGCACAGATACGCAGTATTTT.

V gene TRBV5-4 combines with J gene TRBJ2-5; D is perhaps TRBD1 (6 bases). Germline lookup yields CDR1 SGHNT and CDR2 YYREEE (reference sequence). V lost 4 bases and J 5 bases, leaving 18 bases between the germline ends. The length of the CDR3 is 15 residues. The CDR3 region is CASSPPGERRETQYF. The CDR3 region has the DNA TGTGCCAGCAGCCCTCCAGGGGAGCGACGGGAGACCCAGTACTTC.